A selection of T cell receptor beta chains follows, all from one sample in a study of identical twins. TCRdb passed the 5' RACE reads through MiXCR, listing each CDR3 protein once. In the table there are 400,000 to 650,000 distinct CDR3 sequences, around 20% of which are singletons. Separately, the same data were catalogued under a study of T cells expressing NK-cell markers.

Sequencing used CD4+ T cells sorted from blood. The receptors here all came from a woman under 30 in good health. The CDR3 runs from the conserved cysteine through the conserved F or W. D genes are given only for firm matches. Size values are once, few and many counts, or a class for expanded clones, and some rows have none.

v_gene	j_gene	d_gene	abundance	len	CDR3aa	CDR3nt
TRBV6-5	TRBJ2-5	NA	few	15	CASSYSYGRQETQYF	TGTGCCAGCAGTTACTCATACGGACGGCAAGAGACCCAGTACTTC
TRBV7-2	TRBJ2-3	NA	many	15	CASSLLGGETDTQYF	TGTGCCAGCAGCTTATTGGGGGGTGAGACAGATACGCAGTATTTT
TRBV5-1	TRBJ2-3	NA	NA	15	CASSLRGPSTDTQYF	TGCGCCAGCAGCTTAAGAGGGCCTAGCACAGATACGCAGTATTTT
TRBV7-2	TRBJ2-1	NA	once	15	CASSYEWGSYNEQFF	TGTGCCAGCAGTTACGAGTGGGGGTCCTACAATGAGCAGTTCTTC
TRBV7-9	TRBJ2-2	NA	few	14	CAGPLTGNTGELFF	TGTGCCGGACCTCTCACAGGGAACACCGGGGAGCTGTTTTTT
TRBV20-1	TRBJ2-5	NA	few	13	CSASRQVQDTQYF	TGCAGTGCTAGTAGACAAGTCCAGGACACCCAGTACTTC
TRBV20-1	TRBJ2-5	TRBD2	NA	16	CSARARRTRFQETQYF	TGCAGTGCTAGAGCTCGGAGGACTAGATTTCAAGAGACCCAGTACTTC
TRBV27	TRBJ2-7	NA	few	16	CASSSVVTGLPYEQYF	TGTGCCAGCAGTTCGGTCGTCACAGGCCTACCTTACGAGCAGTACTTC
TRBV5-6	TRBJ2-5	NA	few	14	CASSFRGGRETQYF	TGTGCCAGCAGCTTCAGGGGGGGACGGGAGACCCAGTACTTC
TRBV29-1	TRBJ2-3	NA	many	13	CSVEGLFTDTQYF	TGCAGCGTCGAGGGGTTATTCACAGATACGCAGTATTTT
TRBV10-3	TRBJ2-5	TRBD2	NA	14	CAISDEAGGETQYF	TGTGCCATCAGTGATGAGGCGGGGGGTGAGACCCAGTACTTC
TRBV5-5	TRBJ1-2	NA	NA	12	CASSWGGNGYTF	TGTGCCAGCAGCTGGGGGGGGAATGGCTACACCTTC
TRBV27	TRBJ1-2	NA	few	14	CASSLRAPNYGYTF	TGTGCCAGCAGTTTAAGGGCACCTAACTATGGCTACACCTTC
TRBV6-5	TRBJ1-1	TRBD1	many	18	CASSYTTGTGGVNTEAFF	TGTGCCAGCAGTTACACAACCGGGACAGGGGGAGTGAACACTGAAGCTTTCTTT
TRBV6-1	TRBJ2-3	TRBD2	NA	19	CASSPAGVLAGGGGDTQYF	TGTGCCAGCAGCCCCGCGGGGGTGCTAGCGGGAGGAGGTGGAGATACGCAGTATTTT
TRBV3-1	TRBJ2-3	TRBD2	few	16	CASSHTGTILRDTQYF	TGTGCCAGCAGCCATACCGGGACTATCCTCAGAGATACGCAGTATTTT
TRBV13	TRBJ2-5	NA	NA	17	CASSLIPGEGKRETQYF	TGTGCCAGCAGCTTAATCCCCGGGGAAGGAAAGAGAGAGACCCAGTACTTC
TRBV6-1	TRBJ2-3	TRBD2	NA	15	CASSVRGGSLDTQYF	TGTGCCAGCAGTGTCCGGGGGGGTAGCCTAGATACGCAGTATTTT
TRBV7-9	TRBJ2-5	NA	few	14	CASSLVPSEETQYF	TGTGCCAGCAGCTTAGTCCCTAGCGAAGAGACCCAGTACTTC
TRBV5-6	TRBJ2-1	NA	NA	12	CASSLKNNEQFF	TGTGCCAGCAGCTTAAAGAACAATGAGCAGTTCTTC
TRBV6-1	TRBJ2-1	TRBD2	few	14	CAGAGGKTYNEQFF	TGTGCCGGAGCGGGGGGAAAAACCTACAATGAGCAGTTCTTC
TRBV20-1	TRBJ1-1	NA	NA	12	CSALRVGTEAFF	TGCAGTGCCCTTAGGGTTGGGACTGAAGCTTTCTTT
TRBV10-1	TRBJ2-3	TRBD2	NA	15	CASSESGLAGDTQYF	TGCGCCAGCAGTGAGTCTGGGTTAGCGGGGGATACGCAGTATTTT
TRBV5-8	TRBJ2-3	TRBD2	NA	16	CASSLVAGGLGDTQYF	TGTGCCAGCAGCTTGGTAGCGGGGGGCCTGGGCGATACGCAGTATTTT
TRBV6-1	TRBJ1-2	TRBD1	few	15	CASSPTGIPFYGYTF	TGTGCCAGCAGCCCGACAGGGATACCTTTCTATGGCTACACCTTC
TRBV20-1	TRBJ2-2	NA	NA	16	CSARRPGRENTGELFF	TGCAGTGCTAGGCGACCGGGACGGGAGAACACCGGGGAGCTGTTTTTT
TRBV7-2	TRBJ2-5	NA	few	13	CASSGRLKETQYF	TGTGCCAGCAGCGGGAGACTCAAAGAGACCCAGTACTTC
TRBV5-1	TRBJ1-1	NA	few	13	CASSQDISTEAFF	TGCGCCAGCAGCCAGGACATTTCCACTGAAGCTTTCTTT
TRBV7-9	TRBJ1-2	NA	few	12	CASSPDGLSYTF	TGTGCCAGCAGCCCCGACGGTCTGTCCTACACCTTC
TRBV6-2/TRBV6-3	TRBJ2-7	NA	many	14	CASSYSLALSEQYF	TGTGCCAGCAGTTACTCGCTTGCGCTTTCCGAGCAGTACTTC
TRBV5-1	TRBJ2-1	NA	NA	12	CASSPEGNEQFF	TGCGCCAGCAGCCCGGAGGGTAATGAGCAGTTCTTC
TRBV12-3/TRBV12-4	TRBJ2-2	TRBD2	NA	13	CASSAGASGELFF	TGTGCCAGCAGCGCGGGAGCGAGCGGGGAGCTGTTTTTT